The present entry profiles one T cell receptor (beta chain) with its context. Its antigen is unknown. No base quality values were provided; no much bigger clone lies one nucleotide off. Repertoires were sampled repeatedly over the course of chemoradiotherapy, so clonal expansion could be followed in the tumor microenvironment. Libraries came from the immunoSEQ multiplex PCR assay. This is the immuneACCESS table as TCRdb keeps it, with only in-frame sequences that have V and J called. A part of the clones is gone; compared with another copy, unresolved V genes explain less than half, and the rest is unexplained. This sample is represented by about 4,000 clones; 60% to 80% of them were singletons. Clones ranked in the top ten supply less than 20% of the sample. Based on the germline V gene, the CDR1 and CDR2 sequences are SGDLS and YYNGEE. The junction carries 7 bases between V and J, which are trimmed by 0 bases and 1 base respectively. The CDR3 holds 14 amino acids from the cysteine to the phenylalanine. The read is trimmed to its CDR3 DNA, 42 bases read in frame from base 1.

The data stem from a study of chemoradiotherapy in HPV16-positive cancers (dated by TCRdb to 2022 to 2024). Looking at the study overall: Candidate HPV-specific T-cell clones and common TCR motifs were defined through functional T-cell assays on cells from a couple of HPV16-positive patients. The study asked whether T-cell immunity to the HPV oncoproteins E6 and E7 changes during chemoradiotherapy and whether this immunity affects survival. TCR repertoires from over 80 patients with HPV-related cancers were then used to track the candidate HPV-specific TCRs and motifs.

Results and caveats for the whole study, not just this receptor: Among HPV16-positive patients, expansion of HPV-responsive T cells during chemoradiotherapy was associated with better recurrence-free survival. Only two HPV16-positive patients were used to derive the functional definition of HPV-specific T cells, and the survival association was reported for HPV16-positive patients. Expansion of candidate HPV-specific clones and E7-related TCR motifs was observed in the tumor microenvironment during treatment, whereas no such expansion was observed for non-HPV-specific T cells.

Sample acquisition took place from a patient who underwent chemoradiotherapy. This TCR was recovered from a human donor with HPV-associated anogenital cancer. The rearrangement joined TRBV9 to TRBJ1-1; the D gene cannot be named for sure. The base sequence is TGTGCCAGCAGCGTAGTAGGCCCGAACACTGAAGCTTTCTTT. This gives the protein CASSVVGPNTEAFF.